This T cell receptor (beta chain) was recorded in a study of CD8+CD57+ T cells in acquired aplastic anemia. This clonotype came up many times. With 8 bases removed from V and 7 bases from J, the gap between germline ends came to 21 bases. CDR1 is MNHNS, CDR2 SASEGT, per germline. This CDR3 region has 16 residues. In patients chosen for sequencing, flow cytometry had shown CD8+CD57+ cell expansion. The template used for profiling TCR beta VDJ and CDR3 was genomic DNA. TCRdb called the reads again in MiXCR, with one record for every CDR3 protein. The sample includes some 200,000 distinct CDR3 sequences, under 55% of them seen just once.

This TCR derives from a human donor with aplastic anemia. This chain connects TRBV6-1 to TRBJ1-6; no firm D call. What was sequenced was sorted CD4+, CD8+, or CD8+CD57+ T cells (not recorded which) from PBMCs. The CDR3 spells CASCIQPTALNSPLHF. CDR3 nucleotide sequence: TGTGCCAGCTGTATTCAACCAACAGCCCTCAATTCACCCCTCCACTTT.